This passage covers 2 T cell receptor beta chains from one sample sequenced in a study of blood T cell repertoires in COVID-19. Generated by immunoSEQ multiplex PCR, the TCRdb table keeps only in-frame clones and is missing some. The sample carries more than 95,000 clones, around 80% recorded once. The sequenced sample consisted of peripheral blood. These receptor sequences come from a man aged 30-40 years with COVID-19, enrolled during active disease.

The genes are TRBV19 and TRBJ1-2; D is perhaps TRBD1 (6 bases). This CDR3 has 12 residues. Trimming stripped 8 bases from V and 4 bases from J, with 11 bases between. From germline, CDR1 is LNHDA and CDR2 SQIVND (reference sequence). CDR3 DNA: TGTGCCAGTCTTGACAGGACCTATGGCTACACCTTC. Translated: CASLDRTYGYTF. Supplemented by reference TRBV19 and TRBJ1-2, the full variable domain reads DGGITQSPKYLFRKEGQNVTLSCEQNLNHDAMYWYRQDPGQGLRLIYYSQIVNDFQKGDIAEGYSVSREKKESFPLTVTSAQKNPTAFYLCASLDRTYGYTFGSGTRLTVV.

The V and J genes are TRBV4-1 and TRBJ1-6, with D possibly TRBD1 on 6 matching bases. V lost 8 bases and J lost 7, with 12 bases in between. CDR3 length: 13 residues. Germline CDR1 MGHRA, CDR2 YSYEKL. The CDR3 nucleotides are TGCGCCAGCGAGGGGGAGGGAAATTCACCCCTCCACTTT. Its protein product is CASEGEGNSPLHF.